The rows below give T cell receptor beta chains drawn from one sample of a study of T-cell reconstitution after alpha-beta-depleted transplantation in children. TCRdb re-called the PCR reads through MiXCR, storing one row per CDR3 protein. The profile shows approximately 270,000 distinct CDR3 sequences, more than 9% of them singletons. This specimen consisted of PBMCs from the stem cell graft donor, obtained from the stem cell graft. These receptors originate from a human donor who donated a stem cell graft to a child with SCID. Both conserved end residues are part of each CDR3. The D gene is left open where the match is weak. The size entry is marked missing in some rows and otherwise reads once, few, many or a size class.

few	TRBJ2-7	TRBD1	TRBV20-1	CSAGPGQRIDEQYF	TGCAGTGCTGGACCGGGACAGAGGATTGACGAGCAGTACTTC
many	TRBJ2-5	TRBD2	TRBV12-3/TRBV12-4	CASTLAGAVGETQYF	TGTGCCAGCACCTTAGCGGGGGCTGTGGGAGAGACCCAGTACTTC
.	TRBJ2-7	.	TRBV29-1	CSVEVQGSSYEQYF	TGCAGCGTTGAAGTACAGGGCTCCTCCTACGAGCAGTACTTC
.	TRBJ2-7	.	TRBV5-1	CASSLSGSGITYEQYF	TGCGCCAGCAGCTTGTCAGGGTCGGGGATCACCTACGAGCAGTACTTC
many	TRBJ1-5	.	TRBV3-1	CASSQGGAGQPQHF	TGTGCCAGCAGCCAAGGGGGCGCGGGGCAGCCCCAGCATTTT
few	TRBJ2-1	.	TRBV5-6	CASSQRTAPLYYNEQFF	TGTGCCAGCAGCCAAAGGACAGCCCCCTTATACTACAATGAGCAGTTCTTC
few	TRBJ2-3	.	TRBV3-1	CASSKVVTWTDTQYF	TGTGCCTCCAGCAAAGTGGTGACATGGACAGATACGCAGTATTTT
.	TRBJ2-6	.	TRBV7-9	CASGLEAGANVLTF	TGTGCCAGCGGCTTGGAGGCTGGGGCCAACGTCCTGACTTTC
.	TRBJ1-1	.	TRBV4-1	CASSHGGRTEAFF	TGCGCCAGCAGCCACGGGGGACGCACTGAAGCTTTCTTT
few	TRBJ2-1	.	TRBV18	CASSPSENEQFF	TGTGCCAGCTCACCATCGGAAAATGAGCAGTTCTTC
few	TRBJ1-6	.	TRBV6-1	CASRASWDSPLHF	TGTGCCAGCCGGGCCTCCTGGGATTCACCCCTCCACTTT
.	TRBJ1-5	TRBD1	TRBV12-3/TRBV12-4	CASSKTGGLQPQHF	TGTGCCAGCAGCAAAACAGGGGGCCTTCAGCCCCAGCATTTT
.	TRBJ2-7	TRBD1	TRBV10-3	CANKGQSSYEQYF	TGTGCCAATAAGGGACAGAGCTCCTACGAGCAGTACTTC
.	TRBJ2-2	TRBD1	TRBV7-9	CASSSPGQGYAGELFF	TGTGCCAGCAGCTCTCCGGGACAGGGATATGCCGGGGAGCTGTTTTTT
.	TRBJ2-5	.	TRBV20-1	CSARDPRVAGPQETQYF	TGCAGTGCTAGAGATCCGAGGGTGGCGGGACCCCAAGAGACCCAGTACTTC
.	TRBJ1-2	TRBD1	TRBV7-2	CASSFQQGYGYTF	TGTGCCAGCAGCTTTCAACAGGGGTATGGCTACACCTTC
.	TRBJ2-7	.	TRBV9	CASSFGGTDYEQYF	TGTGCCAGCAGCTTCGGCGGGACAGACTACGAGCAGTACTTC
few	TRBJ2-7	.	TRBV18	CASSPQRGRYEQYF	TGTGCCAGCTCACCCCAGAGGGGTCGCTACGAGCAGTACTTC
.	TRBJ1-1	.	TRBV27	CASRLHANTEAFF	TGTGCCAGCAGGTTACATGCGAACACTGAAGCTTTCTTT
.	TRBJ2-5	.	TRBV2	CASTRVKETQYF	TGTGCCAGCACCCGGGTTAAAGAGACCCAGTACTTC
many	TRBJ1-6	TRBD1	TRBV10-3	CAISEDRDGTPLHF	TGTGCCATCAGTGAAGACAGGGATGGGACACCCCTCCACTTT
once	TRBJ1-4	.	TRBV5-1	CASSLVGASREKLFF	TGCGCCAGCAGCTTGGTCGGGGCATCCCGTGAAAAACTGTTTTTT
few	TRBJ2-5	.	TRBV5-6	CASSRQGVFWQETQYF	TGTGCCAGCAGCCGCCAAGGGGTATTTTGGCAAGAGACCCAGTACTTC
few	TRBJ2-6	TRBD1	TRBV6-1	CASSRGQGRPGANVLTF	TGTGCCAGCAGTCGGGGACAGGGAAGGCCTGGGGCCAACGTCCTGACTTTC
few	TRBJ2-1	.	TRBV15	CATGSLSPSDEQFF	TGTGCCACAGGCTCACTCAGCCCCAGCGATGAGCAGTTCTTC
few	TRBJ2-7	.	TRBV20-1	CSAYRDYEQYF	TGCAGTGCTTACAGGGACTACGAGCAGTACTTC
.	TRBJ2-1	TRBD2	TRBV12-3/TRBV12-4	CASSSGGTSGGVNEQFF	TGTGCCAGCAGTTCCGGAGGGACTAGCGGGGGGGTCAATGAGCAGTTCTTC
few	TRBJ2-1	TRBD2	TRBV6-5	CASSYRPGGGAPNEQFF	TGTGCCAGCAGTTACCGTCCGGGCGGGGGGGCCCCCAATGAGCAGTTCTTC
.	TRBJ2-1	.	TRBV5-1	CASGKDTLDEQFF	TGCGCCAGCGGCAAGGACACCCTTGATGAGCAGTTCTTC
.	TRBJ2-7	.	TRBV27	CASSFSRTGEQYF	TGTGCCAGCAGTTTTTCTAGGACCGGAGAGCAGTACTTC
many	TRBJ1-1	.	TRBV10-2	CASSEPGPTEAFF	TGCGCCAGCAGTGAGCCGGGACCCACTGAAGCTTTCTTT
.	TRBJ2-1	TRBD2	TRBV20-1	CSARERGGHYNEQFF	TGCAGTGCTAGAGAGCGGGGGGGCCACTACAATGAGCAGTTCTTC
.	TRBJ2-6	.	TRBV27	CASKQGTGANVLTF	TGTGCCAGCAAGCAGGGGACTGGGGCCAACGTCCTGACTTTC
few	TRBJ2-1	.	TRBV5-1	CASSLPQSGVSVYNEQFF	TGCGCCAGCAGCTTGCCCCAATCCGGGGTAAGTGTCTACAATGAGCAGTTCTTC
.	TRBJ1-2	TRBD1	TRBV10-3	CAIGTGGDYGYTF	TGTGCCATCGGGACAGGGGGTGACTATGGCTACACCTTC
.	TRBJ2-1	TRBD2	TRBV5-6	CASSFLAGDYNEQFF	TGTGCCAGCAGCTTTCTAGCGGGGGATTACAATGAGCAGTTCTTC
few	TRBJ1-2	.	TRBV12-3/TRBV12-4	CASSLTTEGAGYTF	TGTGCCAGCAGTTTAACGACCGAGGGCGCCGGCTACACCTTC
few	TRBJ2-7	TRBD2	TRBV5-1	CASSREGQEQYF	TGCGCCAGCAGCCGGGAGGGTCAGGAGCAGTACTTC
.	TRBJ2-1	.	TRBV3-1	CASRTVKNEQFF	TGTGCCAGCAGAACTGTCAAGAATGAGCAGTTCTTC
few	TRBJ1-6	TRBD1	TRBV6-5	CAGRTGNSPLHF	TGTGCCGGGCGGACAGGGAATTCACCCCTCCACTTT
few	TRBJ2-2	.	TRBV25-1	CASSEWGGQAIPGELFF	TGTGCCAGCAGTGAATGGGGGGGACAGGCGATCCCTGGGGAGCTGTTTTTT
.	TRBJ2-7	.	TRBV5-1	CASSGGRQEQYF	TGCGCCAGCAGCGGCGGTCGGCAGGAGCAGTACTTC
.	TRBJ2-4	.	TRBV11-2	CASGLGVGVELAKNIQYF	TGTGCCAGCGGACTCGGCGTGGGGGTGGAACTCGCCAAAAACATTCAGTACTTC
.	TRBJ2-7	.	TRBV4-1	CASSRPNDPEQYF	TGCGCCAGCAGCCGACCGAACGACCCAGAGCAGTACTTC
.	TRBJ2-5	.	TRBV10-3	CAISEGAGRYQETQYF	TGTGCCATCAGTGAGGGGGCAGGGCGGTACCAAGAGACCCAGTACTTC
few	TRBJ1-2	TRBD1	TRBV11-1	CASSSTGRDRTTDYGYTF	TGTGCCAGCAGCTCCACCGGGCGGGACAGAACTACTGACTATGGCTACACCTTC
few	TRBJ2-1	.	TRBV27	CASRASPLPSYNEQFF	TGTGCCAGCAGGGCGAGTCCGCTTCCATCCTACAATGAGCAGTTCTTC
many	TRBJ2-5	TRBD2	TRBV5-4	CASSLDVAGVTETQYF	TGTGCCAGCAGCTTGGATGTCGCGGGGGTTACAGAGACCCAGTACTTC
few	TRBJ2-1	.	TRBV20-1	CSARVQTSYNEQFF	TGCAGTGCTAGAGTTCAGACTAGCTACAATGAGCAGTTCTTC
.	TRBJ2-7	.	TRBV6-1	CASSEAQTWDYEQYF	TGTGCCAGCAGTGAAGCACAAACTTGGGACTACGAGCAGTACTTC
few	TRBJ2-2	.	TRBV12-3/TRBV12-4	CASSSDPAGELFF	TGTGCCAGCAGTTCCGACCCAGCCGGGGAGCTGTTTTTT
.	TRBJ2-3	.	TRBV12-3/TRBV12-4	CASRGSHTKYF	TGTGCCAGCAGGGGCTCACATACGAAGTATTTT
.	TRBJ2-1	TRBD2	TRBV11-1	CASSLGVSGGVYNEQFF	TGTGCCAGCAGCTTAGGGGTTAGCGGGGGTGTCTACAATGAGCAGTTCTTC
few	TRBJ2-3	TRBD2	TRBV5-5	CASSLVLAGDFGTQYF	TGTGCCAGCAGCTTGGTACTAGCGGGGGACTTTGGTACGCAGTATTTT
many	TRBJ1-1	.	TRBV6-5	CASTIPRQRKNTEAFF	TGTGCCAGCACCATACCCCGACAGCGTAAGAACACTGAAGCTTTCTTT
.	TRBJ2-3	TRBD2	TRBV24-1	CATSETSGTSTDTQYF	TGTGCCACCAGTGAGACTAGCGGCACTAGCACAGATACGCAGTATTTT
few	TRBJ2-7	.	TRBV7-3	CASSLSPFGEQYF	TGTGCCAGCAGCTTAAGCCCGTTTGGGGAGCAGTACTTC